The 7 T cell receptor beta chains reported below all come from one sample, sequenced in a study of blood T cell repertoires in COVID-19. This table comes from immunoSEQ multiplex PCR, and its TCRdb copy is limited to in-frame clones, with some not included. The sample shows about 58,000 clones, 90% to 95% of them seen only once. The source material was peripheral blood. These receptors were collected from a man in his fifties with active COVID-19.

The CDR3 coding sequence is TGCGCCAGCAGTCAGGACAGGGAAGAGACCCAGTACTTC. Translating it yields CASSQDREETQYF. The chain combines TRBV23-1 with TRBJ2-5; 8 bases align to TRBD1. TRBV23-1 is treated as an ORF (open reading frame) with a function not yet certain. This CDR3 has 13 residues. V shed 3 bases and J 3 bases; nucleotides not matched to a gene: 0.

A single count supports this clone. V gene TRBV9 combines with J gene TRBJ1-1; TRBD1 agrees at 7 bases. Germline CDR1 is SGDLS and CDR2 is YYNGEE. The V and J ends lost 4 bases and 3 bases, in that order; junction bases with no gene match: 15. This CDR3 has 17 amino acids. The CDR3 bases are TGTGCCAGCAGCCCTCAAGTGACAGGGTGGCCGGACACTGAAGCTTTCTTT. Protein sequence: CASSPQVTGWPDTEAFF.

The CDR3 loop is CASSLDLTGNTIYF. The CDR3 region has the DNA TGTGCCAGCAGCTTAGATCTAACGGGAAACACCATATATTTT. This chain joins TRBV11-3 and TRBJ1-3; D gene uncertain. CDR1 is SGHNT, CDR2 YENEEA, per germline. The V end lost 0 bases, the J end lost 4 bases, and 7 bases lay between the germline ends. CDR3 length equals 14 residues.

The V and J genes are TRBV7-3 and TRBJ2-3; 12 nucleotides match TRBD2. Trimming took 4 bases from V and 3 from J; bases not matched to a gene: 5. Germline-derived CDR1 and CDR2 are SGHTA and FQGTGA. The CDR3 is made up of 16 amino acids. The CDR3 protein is CASSSGLAGQTDTQYF. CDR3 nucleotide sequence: TGTGCCAGCAGCTCCGGACTAGCGGGACAGACAGATACGCAGTATTTT.

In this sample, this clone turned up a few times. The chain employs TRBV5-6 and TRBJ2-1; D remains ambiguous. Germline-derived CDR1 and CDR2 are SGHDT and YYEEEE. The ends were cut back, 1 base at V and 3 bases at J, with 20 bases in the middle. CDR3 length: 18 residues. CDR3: CASSLSASDARYYNEQFF. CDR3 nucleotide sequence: TGTGCCAGCAGCTTGTCGGCGAGCGACGCCCGCTACTACAATGAGCAGTTCTTC.

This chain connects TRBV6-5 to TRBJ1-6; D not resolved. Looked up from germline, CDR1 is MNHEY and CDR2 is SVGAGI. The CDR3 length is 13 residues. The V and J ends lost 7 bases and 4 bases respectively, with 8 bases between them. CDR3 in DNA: TGTGCCAGCAAGGCGGATTATAATTCACCCCTCCACTTT. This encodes CASKADYNSPLHF.

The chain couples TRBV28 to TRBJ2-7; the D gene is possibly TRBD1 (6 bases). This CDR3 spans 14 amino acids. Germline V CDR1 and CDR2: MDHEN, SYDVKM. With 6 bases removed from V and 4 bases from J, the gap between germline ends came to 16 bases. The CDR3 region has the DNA TGTGCCAGCAGCCAAGACAGGATCGGGTACGAGCAGTACTTC. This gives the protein CASSQDRIGYEQYF.